This T cell receptor beta chain was captured in a study of blood T cells in healthy people across ages. Trimming took 4 bases from V and 2 from J; bases not matched to a gene: 5. This CDR3 spans 16 amino acids. CDR1 and CDR2 from the germline V gene are SGHVS and FNYEAQ. As for this clonotype: The antigen is unknown.

Study observations and caveats: Long-lived and aged donors differed, with more naive CD4+ cells and higher diversity in the long-lived. Diversity was estimated from one million T cells, and these estimates were considered underestimates.

Alongside a J-beta primer mix, a sample-barcoded 5' primer served in a second PCR lasting about 6 to 11 cycles. Tags on each cDNA molecule came from a template-switch adaptor with 12 random nucleotides. TCRdb analysed the 5' RACE reads with MiXCR anew, one entry per CDR3 protein. The table records 1.5 million to 1.8 million distinct CDR3 sequences, less than 45% of them present only once. V gene TRBV7-6 combines with J gene TRBJ2-1, with TRBD2 matching 10 bases. The TCR originated in a young woman in good health. Sequencing was performed on blood. Written as DNA, the CDR3 is TGTGCCAGCAGCTCCCAAGCGGGGGGGACCTACAATGAGCAGTTCTTC. Its translation: CASSSQAGGTYNEQFF.